The T cell receptor (beta chain) under discussion was sequenced for a study of cytomegalovirus exposure and HLA in healthy donors (dated by TCRdb to about 2017). Study-wide context: An earlier analysis of roughly 610 of the donors reported about 260 Gb of sequence data and 95 million to 130 million unique TCR beta sequences obtained from 150 million to 200 million T cells. HLA typing included class I and class II loci at four-digit resolution. The study was designed to test whether signatures of past pathogen exposure could be identified by cataloging public T cell receptors. Because of strong linkage in the cohort, four to six DR-DQ haplotypes were treated as single units for association and clustering. The later analysis used no new phenotypic data to find candidate immune exposures, relying instead on TCR beta sequences and their occurrence across donors. Genome-wide SNP genotypes for about 60% of the roughly 700 donors were used in a later genetic analysis, which treated that subset as a discovery cohort. Every repertoire in the discovery cohort had been generated on one and the same sequencing platform. On average, over 200,000 unique TCR beta nucleotide sequences were sequenced per donor among 398 genotyped donors of the cohort, with about 19% of those sequences being non-productive. An earlier analysis of approximately 500 of the donors applied high-throughput TCR beta sequencing to assess whether each TCR beta V gene segment acted as functional or pseudogenic. A separate validation cohort of approximately 130 different subjects was used in addition to the roughly 700-subject first cohort. Typing coverage differed by locus: A, B, C, DRB1 and DQB1 were typed in roughly 620-630 donors, DQA1 in 500 to 550, DPA1 in some 600, and DPB1 in 450 to 480. To study patterns of TCR occurrence, a later analysis re-analyzed previously published TCR beta repertoires from around 700 donors and added high-resolution HLA genotyping. Around 320 gigabases of sequencing data and 80 million or so unique TCR sequences were included in an early release covering under 650 HLA-typed donors. The T cell repertoires of 700 or so subjects were profiled by immunosequencing and related to cytomegalovirus serostatus. The genetic ancestry cluster associated with self-reported Caucasian donors included roughly 84% of the roughly 400 genotyped donors. Alongside the repertoire data, information on donor age, sex, ethnicity and CMV serostatus was compiled. The study combined high-throughput TCR immunosequencing, statistical association of individual TCRs with disease status, and machine learning to predict cytomegalovirus infection status.

Worth noting for this clone: Its antigen target is currently unknown. Base qualities are missing; no much larger clone stands one base away.

The cohort comprised around 690 healthy bone marrow donors. At the time of sampling, every cohort member was nominally healthy, though immune exposures that went unrecorded were likely present. The donor tested CMV seropositive, placing the donor among the roughly 300 seropositive members of the cohort. Every donor gave a peripheral blood sample, and the peripheral blood mononuclear cells from that sample were used for TCR beta sequencing. The Qiagen DNeasy Blood Extraction Kit was used to extract genomic DNA from the blood cell samples. V gives up 0 bases and J gives up 6 bases, and the segment between their germline ends measures 4 bases. From cysteine to phenylalanine, the CDR3 is 13 amino acids long. CDR3 DNA only is kept here, 39 bases in frame from base 1. Libraries were prepared through the immunoSEQ multiplex PCR assay. For the multiplex PCR, a mixture combining 60 forward primers for TCR Vbeta segments and 13 reverse primers for TCR Jbeta segments was used. Amplification of the CDR3 region of rearranged TCR beta genes was performed with a multiplex PCR assay on genomic DNA. The Illumina HiSeq System was used to sequence the amplified TCR beta libraries as 87-base-pair reads. Per the authors' processing: A later analysis counted tens of millions of unique TCR beta chains across the 500 to 850 repertoires, and around 9.9 million of these chains were shared by at least two donors. A nearest-neighbor algorithm error-corrected the raw reads and collapsed the reads into unique sequences, merging closely related sequences to remove PCR and sequencing errors. CDR3 sequences were aligned to IMGT reference sequences to assign V, D and J gene segments. For a sequence to be retained, a match of at least six nucleotides to both a V gene segment and a J gene segment was required. Rearrangements were classified as productive when the CDR3 lacked stop codons and remained in frame with V and J, and all other rearrangements were classified as non-productive. CDR3 was defined by IMGT convention, running from the second conserved V-encoded cysteine to the conserved J-encoded phenylalanine. In an earlier analysis of just under 600 of the donors, sequences lacking an unambiguous match to a single V gene segment were excluded. In an earlier analysis of 587 of the donors, a V segment was called functional when productive rearrangements were above 56.7%, and segregating when the standard deviation between donors exceeded 5%. To diagnose cytomegalovirus status from the catalog of TCR beta chain sequences, a statistical classification framework was built. In a later analysis, TCR nucleotide sequences were compared against IMGT/GENE-DB human TR gene sequences so that V and J genes could be assigned. Using the TCRdist pipeline, a later analysis assigned CDR3 sequences along with most-parsimonious VDJ recombination scenarios. In a later analysis, every TCR beta chain was defined by the combination of its CDR3 amino acid sequence and its V-gene family, and reads without a unique V-gene family were dropped. To address suspected cross-contamination and a sequencing artifact, a later analysis removed around 600 highly shared, low-generation-probability nucleotide sequences. A later analysis calculated a clonal expansion index for each public chain from normalized within-repertoire ranks of inferred template counts. Generation probabilities in a later analysis came from a VDJ recombination model fitted to out-of-frame rearrangements, and those results were checked against IGoR. In a later analysis, hypergeometric tests were used to score TCR-TCR, TCR-HLA and TCR-CMV co-occurrence, with a repertoire-size bias correction applied to TCR pairs. In a later analysis, false discovery rates were estimated by permuting HLA or CMV assignments 20 times. In a later analysis, co-occurring TCRs were grouped using DBSCAN, and TCRdist sequence similarity was added for clustering within HLA-allele-positive subsets. Co-occurrence clustering excluded repertoires with fewer than 30,000 or more than 120,000 public chains, plus five with anomalous nucleotide sharing. This is the immuneACCESS table as TCRdb keeps it, with only in-frame sequences that have V and J called. A part of the clones is gone; compared with another copy, unresolved V genes explain less than half, and the rest is unexplained. From that table come the V and J calls and clone size; the DNA was used to work out D and trimming. The sample data list around 150,000 clones, and approximately 8.9% of these were observed just once. 6.5% to 8.5% of the sample rests with the top ten.

Overall results and qualifications from the work: The only immune exposure information available for the cohort was CMV serostatus. A later analysis found that most CMV-associated TCR beta chains appeared HLA-restricted, with HLA associations seemingly driven largely by CMV exposure. A total of 150 to 200 TCR beta chains were listed by the study as associated with cytomegalovirus. In a later genetic analysis, fewer N-insertions in productive TCRs were reported among donors in an Asian-associated ancestry cluster than the approximately 630-donor mean. In an earlier analysis of about 550 of the donors, most TCR beta V segments were observed in productive rearrangements about 87% or about 30% of the time, broadly matching IMGT annotations. The classifier was reported to diagnose cytomegalovirus status with high specificity and sensitivity in both the original and validation cohorts. Specific HLA alleles were associated with roughly 16,000 TCR beta sequences at a false discovery rate of 0.05 in a later analysis. Linkage disequilibrium might explain the correlated functional status among segregating V segments, but an unknown experimental factor could not be excluded. A further reported finding was that TCR beta sequences accurately predicted the HLA-A and HLA-B alleles for most subjects in the first cohort. The 87-base-pair reads could not distinguish some IMGT-functional V segments, including TRBV6-2 and TRBV6-3, so those segments were excluded. Most TCR sequences were seen in very few donors, while some public TCRs were found in many individuals. When HLA alleles, especially DR and DQ, strongly co-occurred, attributing TCR associations to individual alleles was difficult. This cohort had only TCR beta chains sequenced, and the lack of alpha or paired-chain data limited which features could be detected. It was suggested by the authors that the approach could potentially be generalized to other disease states and immunological phenotypes. A later analysis reported that several top co-occurrence clusters appeared linked to parvovirus B19, influenza, CMV and Epstein-Barr virus. Presence/absence analyses assumed roughly uniform sequencing depth across donors, an assumption that may not hold. V-gene and J-gene trimming of TCR beta chains was associated with a missense DCLRE1C variant in a later genetic analysis, and the association was replicated in an independent cohort. According to a later analysis, TCR association rates differed among HLA loci, with DRB1 alleles showing the most associated TCRs and HLA-C alleles showing the fewest. Because HLA typing was missing for some donors at each locus, association tests included only the typed subset. A cluster of highly shared sequence variants was judged likely to be a technical artifact of the sequencing pipeline. In vitro tests confirmed that a few of the cytomegalovirus-associated TCR beta chains recognize cytomegalovirus antigens. Because counts were too low, seventeen rarely observed V segments, including chromosome 9 orphons, were left out of the earlier analysis of a few hundred of the donors. In a later analysis, HLA-associated TCR beta chains showed more clonal expansion and lower generation probabilities than non-associated chains that were equally common.

The TCR comes from a woman aged 40 to 50 in good health and CMV-seropositive. The chain is encoded by TRBV5-3 joined to TRBJ1-6; the D gene assignment is ambiguous. TRBV5-3 is an ORF, with its function uncertain. Sequencing was performed on PBMCs. The CDR3 reads as follows: CARSLGSNSPLHF. The sequenced DNA is TGTGCCAGAAGCTTGGGTAGTAATTCACCCCTCCACTTT.